These T cell receptor beta chains were read from a single sample in a study of T-cell memory formation after mild COVID-19. TCRdb itself ran the 5' RACE reads through MiXCR, one entry per CDR3 protein. The repertoire holds under 300,000 distinct CDR3 sequences, roughly 16% seen once, with roughly 22% in the top ten. The source material was PBMCs or a T cell subset sorted from them (not recorded which). Receptor source: a man younger than 35 who had mild COVID-19 (a few samples of this study predate the infection). Cell type and time point are not known. Each CDR3 is given with its conserved first and last residue. D genes are given only for firm matches. Some rows have no size entry. The others give once, few or many, or a class for an expanded clone.

d_gene: -; v_gene: TRBV20-1; len: 14; abundance: -; j_gene: TRBJ2-3; CDR3aa: CSATTRTSTDTQYF; CDR3nt: TGCAGTGCGACGACACGTACTAGCACAGATACGCAGTATTTT
d_gene: TRBD2; v_gene: TRBV5-1; len: 16; abundance: -; j_gene: TRBJ2-1; CDR3aa: CASSDGTSGDYNEQFF; CDR3nt: TGCGCCAGCAGCGATGGGACTAGCGGGGACTACAATGAGCAGTTCTTC
d_gene: -; v_gene: TRBV6-2/TRBV6-3; len: 15; abundance: -; j_gene: TRBJ2-5; CDR3aa: CASSSGPSALETQYF; CDR3nt: TGTGCCAGCAGTTCGGGACCGTCGGCTCTGGAGACCCAGTACTTC
d_gene: TRBD1; v_gene: TRBV5-5; len: 14; abundance: few; j_gene: TRBJ1-1; CDR3aa: CASSPGQGWPEAFF; CDR3nt: TGTGCCAGCAGCCCGGGACAGGGATGGCCTGAAGCTTTCTTT
d_gene: TRBD2; v_gene: TRBV5-1; len: 18; abundance: -; j_gene: TRBJ2-3; CDR3aa: CASSRGTSGSTSTDTQYF; CDR3nt: TGCGCCAGCAGCAGGGGGACTAGCGGATCGACTAGCACAGATACGCAGTATTTT
d_gene: TRBD1; v_gene: TRBV9; len: 15; abundance: -; j_gene: TRBJ2-5; CDR3aa: CASSVDRQNQETQYF; CDR3nt: TGTGCCAGCAGCGTGGACAGGCAAAACCAAGAGACCCAGTACTTC
d_gene: TRBD1; v_gene: TRBV7-8; len: 18; abundance: -; j_gene: TRBJ2-2; CDR3aa: CASSYRDRGSSNTGELFF; CDR3nt: TGTGCCAGCAGCTACCGGGACAGGGGATCCTCTAACACCGGGGAGCTGTTTTTT
d_gene: -; v_gene: TRBV7-9; len: 11; abundance: few; j_gene: TRBJ2-1; CDR3aa: CASSLTNEQFF; CDR3nt: TGTGCCAGCAGCCTCACTAATGAGCAGTTCTTC
d_gene: -; v_gene: TRBV4-2; len: 15; abundance: few; j_gene: TRBJ2-3; CDR3aa: CASSLGTISTDTQYF; CDR3nt: TGTGCCAGCAGCCTCGGCACCATTAGCACAGATACGCAGTATTTT
d_gene: -; v_gene: TRBV12-3/TRBV12-4; len: 16; abundance: few; j_gene: TRBJ1-5; CDR3aa: CPRQRPEACRDQPQHF; CDR3nt: TGTCCAAGACAAAGGCCGGAGGCCTGTCGGGATCAGCCCCAGCATTTT
d_gene: -; v_gene: TRBV6-2/TRBV6-3; len: 15; abundance: -; j_gene: TRBJ2-2; CDR3aa: CASRPDSMNTGELFF; CDR3nt: TGTGCCAGCAGACCGGACAGTATGAACACCGGGGAGCTGTTTTTT
d_gene: TRBD2; v_gene: TRBV10-3; len: 16; abundance: -; j_gene: TRBJ2-3; CDR3aa: CAIRDNSGGRTDTQYF; CDR3nt: TGTGCCATCAGGGATAATAGCGGGGGACGCACAGATACGCAGTATTTT
d_gene: -; v_gene: TRBV20-1; len: 13; abundance: -; j_gene: TRBJ1-1; CDR3aa: CSARRTANTEAFF; CDR3nt: TGCAGTGCTCGACGGACGGCGAACACTGAAGCTTTCTTT
d_gene: -; v_gene: TRBV4-3; len: 15; abundance: -; j_gene: TRBJ2-7; CDR3aa: CASSQDALTAYEQYF; CDR3nt: TGCGCCAGCAGCCAAGACGCCCTGACAGCCTACGAGCAGTACTTC
d_gene: -; v_gene: TRBV6-5; len: 14; abundance: -; j_gene: TRBJ1-6; CDR3aa: CASSYSTGSSPLHF; CDR3nt: TGTGCCAGCAGTTACTCGACAGGAAGTTCACCCCTCCACTTT
d_gene: -; v_gene: TRBV9; len: 16; abundance: few; j_gene: TRBJ1-5; CDR3aa: CASSPGIGNSNQPQHF; CDR3nt: TGTGCCAGCAGCCCAGGCATCGGAAATAGCAATCAGCCCCAGCATTTT
d_gene: TRBD2; v_gene: TRBV12-3/TRBV12-4; len: 17; abundance: many; j_gene: TRBJ2-3; CDR3aa: CASSFGLAGSQADTQYF; CDR3nt: TGTGCCAGCAGCTTCGGACTAGCGGGATCACAGGCAGATACGCAGTATTTT
d_gene: -; v_gene: TRBV7-2; len: 13; abundance: few; j_gene: TRBJ2-7; CDR3aa: CASSYPRVSEQYF; CDR3nt: TGTGCCAGCAGCTACCCTCGGGTCTCCGAGCAGTACTTC
d_gene: -; v_gene: TRBV20-1; len: 15; abundance: few; j_gene: TRBJ2-1; CDR3aa: CSAPLGGTNYNEQFF; CDR3nt: TGCAGTGCTCCCTTAGGGGGGACAAACTACAATGAGCAGTTCTTC
d_gene: -; v_gene: TRBV5-1; len: 17; abundance: few; j_gene: TRBJ2-6; CDR3aa: CASSAAPGAAGANVLTF; CDR3nt: TGCGCCAGCAGCGCCGCTCCGGGGGCGGCTGGGGCCAACGTCCTGACTTTC
d_gene: -; v_gene: TRBV6-2/TRBV6-3; len: 13; abundance: few; j_gene: TRBJ2-7; CDR3aa: CAVQGPLSYEQYF; CDR3nt: TGTGCCGTTCAGGGGCCTCTTTCCTACGAGCAGTACTTC
d_gene: -; v_gene: TRBV12-5; len: 15; abundance: -; j_gene: TRBJ2-7; CDR3aa: CASGLVLGRLYEQYF; CDR3nt: TGTGCTAGTGGTTTGGTACTCGGACGGCTCTACGAGCAGTACTTC
d_gene: -; v_gene: TRBV20-1; len: 14; abundance: many; j_gene: TRBJ2-3; CDR3aa: CSARDPARDDTQYF; CDR3nt: TGCAGTGCTAGAGATCCTGCCCGTGACGATACGCAGTATTTT
d_gene: -; v_gene: TRBV20-1; len: 15; abundance: -; j_gene: TRBJ1-3; CDR3aa: CSARPLDRPGNTIYF; CDR3nt: TGCAGTGCTAGACCCCTTGACAGGCCCGGAAACACCATATATTTT
d_gene: TRBD2; v_gene: TRBV5-5; len: 16; abundance: -; j_gene: TRBJ2-1; CDR3aa: CASTLAIAGGGGEQFF; CDR3nt: TGTGCCAGCACCTTGGCGATAGCGGGGGGGGGTGGTGAGCAGTTCTTC